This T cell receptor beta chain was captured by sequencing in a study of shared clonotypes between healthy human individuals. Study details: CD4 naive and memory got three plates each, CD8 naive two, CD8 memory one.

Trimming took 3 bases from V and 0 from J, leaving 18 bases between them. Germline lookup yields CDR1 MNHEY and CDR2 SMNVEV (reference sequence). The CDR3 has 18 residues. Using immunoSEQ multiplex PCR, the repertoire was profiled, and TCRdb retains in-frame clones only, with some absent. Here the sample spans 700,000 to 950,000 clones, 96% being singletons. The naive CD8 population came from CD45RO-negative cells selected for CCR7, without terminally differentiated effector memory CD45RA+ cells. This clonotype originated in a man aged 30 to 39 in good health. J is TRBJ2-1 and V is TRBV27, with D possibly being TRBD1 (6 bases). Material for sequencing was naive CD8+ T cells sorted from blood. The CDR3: CASSFLSTGRSSYNEQFF. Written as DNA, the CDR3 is TGTGCCAGCAGTTTTTTGAGTACAGGGCGTAGCTCCTACAATGAGCAGTTCTTC.